Shown below are 3 T cell receptor beta chains from a single sample sequenced in a study of T cells in Graves' hyperthyroidism and ophthalmopathy. Regions amplified from RNA transcripts were the TCR beta CDR3 regions. Primed by the HTBI set, a first-round RT-PCR was run on the TCR CDR3. TCRdb re-analysed the multiplex PCR reads in MiXCR, keeping a single row per CDR3 protein. The sample lists a few hundred thousand distinct CDR3 sequences, 14% to 15% occurring once. Sequenced material: blood. Source of these receptors: a woman between 35 and 50 years old with Graves' hyperthyroidism that later progressed to Graves' ophthalmopathy.

This clonotype was counted ten times or more. The genes are TRBV12-3 or TRBV12-4 and TRBJ2-1; D possibly corresponds to TRBD2 (5 bases). Trimming removed 2 bases from V and 8 bases from J, with 25 bases in between. This CDR3 comprises 18 residues. This CDR3 reads CASSLSLIGAEQSDEQFF. The DNA of the CDR3 is TGTGCCAGCAGTTTATCTTTGATTGGAGCGGAACAGAGCGATGAGCAGTTCTTC.

The table lists this clonotype with many counts. This chain uses TRBV7-2 with TRBJ2-2, with 9 bases that match TRBD2. The trim removed 3 bases at V and 4 bases at J, leaving 3 bases unmatched. This CDR3 contains 15 residues. Looked up from germline, CDR1 is SGHTA and CDR2 is FQGNSA. CDR3 sequence (DNA): TGTGCCAGCAGCTTCCTAGCGGGACCCACCGGGGAGCTGTTTTTT. Translating it yields CASSFLAGPTGELFF.

This clonotype was counted ten times or more. The V gene is TRBV12-3 or TRBV12-4, the J gene TRBJ2-2; no clear D gene. The CDR3 is made up of 16 amino acids. The V and J ends lost 2 bases and 3 bases respectively, with 13 bases between them. In DNA form, the CDR3 reads TGTGCCAGCAGTTTATACCTTAACAGCTACACCGGGGAGCTGTTTTTT. The encoded protein is CASSLYLNSYTGELFF.